The source of this T cell receptor beta chain is a study of CD8+CD57+ T cells in acquired aplastic anemia. Across the study: Sorted CD4+ and CD8+ cell DNA averaged roughly 3 ug.

The CDR3 is made up of 16 amino acids. Trimming removed 11 bases from V and 2 bases from J; junction bases left unmatched: 15. From germline, CDR1 is LGHNA and CDR2 YNFKEQ. Only patients with CD8+CD57+ cell expansion on flow cytometry were chosen for sequencing. This clonotype was recorded many times. Antigen: not known. Study outcomes and limitations: Statistical testing detected no significant gap in CD8+ Simpson's diversity between patients and controls.

Profiling of TCR beta VDJ combinations and CDR3 sequences used genomic DNA as template. Using its own MiXCR run on the reads, TCRdb lists one record per CDR3 protein. The table has approximately 300,000 distinct CDR3 sequences, approximately 60% seen once. This TCR came from a human donor with aplastic anemia. The sequencing sample was made of sorted CD4+, CD8+, or CD8+CD57+ T cells (not recorded which) from PBMCs. The chain combines TRBV4-2 with TRBJ1-5; 7 nucleotides agree with TRBD1. DNA for the CDR3: TGTGCCGCCTCAACCGACAGGGTTCGGCGCAATCAGCCCCAGCATTTT. Residues: CAASTDRVRRNQPQHF.